These 10 T cell receptor beta chains came from one sample sequenced in a study of T cell repertoires in cytomegalovirus infection. Their antigens are not known. TCRdb redid the calling of the reads with MiXCR, one entry per CDR3 protein. The table includes approximately 150,000 distinct CDR3 sequences, about a fifth detected once. The sample here was CD8+ T cells from cultured PBMCs, taken from culture after CMV antigen stimulation. These receptors all come from a human donor in good health (CMV status not recorded). Some clones in this sample may be carry-over from other donors' samples.

This clonotype has a handful of counts. This chain connects TRBV13 to TRBJ1-6; 10 bases line up with TRBD1. Germline lookup yields CDR1 PRHDT and CDR2 FYEKMQ (reference sequence). This CDR3 has 16 amino acids. V lost 4 bases and J lost 8; bases outside the gene matches: 8. In DNA form, the CDR3 reads TGTGCCAGCAGCTCACCGGGACAGGGGCATGATTCACCCCTCCACTTT. Translation: CASSSPGQGHDSPLHF.

This clonotype was counted only a few times. This rearrangement joins TRBV7-9 to TRBJ1-5, with a possible D match to TRBD1 (6 bases). CDR3 size: 14 residues. The V end was cut by 5 bases, the J end by 4 bases, with 12 bases between. Germline loops: CDR1 SEHNR, CDR2 FQNEAQ (reference sequence). Here the CDR3 DNA reads TGTGCCAGCAGCGGACCCGGGACAAATCAGCCCCAGCATTTT. Protein: CASSGPGTNQPQHF.

The rearrangement links TRBV7-2 to TRBJ1-1, with D possibly matching TRBD1 (5 bases). The CDR3 consists of 13 residues. The V gene's germline CDR1 is SGHTA and CDR2 FQGNSA. V lost 0 bases and J 8 bases, leaving 10 bases between the germline ends. This CDR3 reads CASSLAVGVEAFF. For the CDR3, the DNA is TGTGCCAGCAGCTTAGCGGTAGGGGTCGAAGCTTTCTTT.

The CDR3 sequence is CASKLSPKSPLHF. The DNA of the CDR3 is TGTGCCAGCAAGTTGTCTCCCAAGTCACCCCTCCACTTT. The chain employs TRBV7-2 and TRBJ1-6; D not certain. The V and J ends lost 7 bases and 10 bases respectively, with 14 bases between them. The germline V gene has CDR1 SGHTA and CDR2 FQGNSA. The CDR3 covers 13 residues.

The chain recombines TRBV28 with TRBJ2-1; 11 bases agree with TRBD2. Unmatched junction bases numbered 4, after V lost 3 bases and J lost 3 bases. Germline CDR1 and CDR2: MDHEN and SYDVKM. The CDR3 is made up of 16 amino acids. In nucleotides, the CDR3 is TGTGCCAGCAGTTTCCAACTAGCGGGGGACTACAATGAGCAGTTCTTC. This gives the protein CASSFQLAGDYNEQFF.

The chain uses TRBV20-1 and TRBJ2-1; the match to TRBD2 covers 10 bases. Looked up from germline, CDR1 is DFQATT and CDR2 is SNEGSKA (reference sequence). The V segment lost 1 base and the J segment 1 base; nucleotides outside the gene matches: 4. The CDR3 is made up of 16 amino acids. The CDR3 nucleotides read TGCAGTGCTAGAGCTAGCGGGGGAGAGTCCTACAATGAGCAGTTCTTC. Its protein product is CSARASGGESYNEQFF.

The chain's CDR3 is CASSTSDRESYNEQFF. The CDR3 DNA reads as TGTGCCAGCAGTACCTCTGACAGGGAATCATACAATGAGCAGTTCTTC. This chain links TRBV27 with TRBJ2-1; TRBD1 agrees at 7 bases. V shed 5 bases and J 4 bases; nucleotides not matched to a gene: 11. The length of the CDR3 is 16 residues. In germline, CDR1 is MNHEY, CDR2 SMNVEV (reference sequence).

This rearrangement joins TRBV12-3 or TRBV12-4 to TRBJ1-2; D not resolved. This CDR3 is 13 amino acids long. V was trimmed by 8 bases and J by 1 base, leaving 11 bases between them. The CDR3 coding sequence is TGTGCCAGCGGATCGGAGGATAACTATGGCTACACCTTC. Its protein is CASGSEDNYGYTF.

The chain recombines TRBV27 with TRBJ1-2; perhaps TRBD1 as D (5 bases). The V gene's germline CDR1 is MNHEY and CDR2 SMNVEV (reference sequence). V was clipped by 6 bases and J by 8 bases, with 16 bases between them. This CDR3 contains 13 residues. The CDR3 spells CASRDGGIRGYTF. The CDR3 DNA follows: TGTGCCAGCAGGGACGGGGGTATTAGAGGCTACACCTTC.

CDR3 protein: CASSAPWQGSGELFF. CDR3 in DNA: TGTGCCAGCAGCGCTCCTTGGCAGGGATCCGGGGAGCTGTTTTTT. V and J are TRBV7-8 and TRBJ2-2; a possible D gene is TRBD1 (5 bases). Germline V CDR1 and CDR2: SGHVS, FQNEAQ. Trimming took 5 bases from V and 6 from J, leaving 16 bases between them. This CDR3 is built from 15 residues.